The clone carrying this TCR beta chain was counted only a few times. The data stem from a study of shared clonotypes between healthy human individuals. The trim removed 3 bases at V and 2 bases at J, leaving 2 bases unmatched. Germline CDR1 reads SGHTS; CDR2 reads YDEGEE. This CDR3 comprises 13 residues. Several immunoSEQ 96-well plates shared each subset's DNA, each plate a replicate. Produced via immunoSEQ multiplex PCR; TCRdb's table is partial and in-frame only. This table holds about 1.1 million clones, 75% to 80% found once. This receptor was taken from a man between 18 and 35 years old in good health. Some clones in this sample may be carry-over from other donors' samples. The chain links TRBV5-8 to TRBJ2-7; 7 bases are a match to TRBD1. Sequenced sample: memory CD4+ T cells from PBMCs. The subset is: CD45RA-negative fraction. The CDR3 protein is CASSSGTAYEQYF. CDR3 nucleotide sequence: TGTGCCAGCAGCTCAGGGACAGCCTACGAGCAGTACTTC.